Below are 5 T cell receptor beta chains sequenced from a single sample in a study of shared clonotypes between healthy human individuals. Sequencing used immunoSEQ multiplex PCR; TCRdb keeps in-frame clones, though not all of them. This table has more than 500,000 clones, about 95% appearing once. Terminally differentiated effector memory CD45RA+ cells were excluded by CCR7 positive selection of CD45RO-negative cells. The sample was naive CD8+ T cells sorted from blood. The receptors here all came from a woman in her twenties or thirties in good health.

The J gene is TRBJ2-2, the V gene TRBV4-2; D remains ambiguous. V shed 0 bases and J shed 7 bases, with 3 bases lying between them. The CDR3 runs 12 residues. Germline CDR1 and CDR2: LGHNA and YNFKEQ. The CDR3 DNA reads as TGTGCCAGCAGCCAAGAGGTCGGGGAGCTGTTTTTT. Residues: CASSQEVGELFF.

With regard to this clone: Other nucleotide sequences from this sample produce the same CDR3. The J gene is TRBJ2-7, the V gene TRBV27, with TRBD2 as a possible D gene (6 bases). V was cut by 4 bases and J by 2 bases, with 9 bases left in between. The CDR3 has 13 residues. From germline, CDR1 is MNHEY and CDR2 SMNVEV (reference sequence). CDR3 sequence reads: CASSWDSTYEQYF. The DNA of the CDR3 is TGTGCCAGCAGTTGGGACTCCACCTACGAGCAGTACTTC.

The chain combines TRBV10-2 with TRBJ2-7; 11 positions agree with TRBD1. Germline V CDR1 and CDR2: WSHSY, SAAADI. The CDR3 is 13 residues long. Trimming took 6 bases from V and 5 from J; bases not matched to a gene: 3. As DNA, the CDR3 is TGCGCCAGCAGAGGACAGGGGGCCCACGAGCAGTACTTC. This gives the protein CASRGQGAHEQYF.

This clone was picked up one time. The V and J genes are TRBV6-6 and TRBJ2-1, with D possibly matching TRBD2 (6 bases). The CDR3 consists of 13 residues. The ends were cut back, 6 bases at V and 4 bases at J, with 10 bases in the middle. Germline V lookup: CDR1 MNHNY, CDR2 SVGAGI (reference sequence). CDR3 region: CASRETSYNEQFF. As DNA, the CDR3 is TGTGCCAGCAGGGAGACTAGTTACAATGAGCAGTTCTTC.

This chain uses TRBV7-8 with TRBJ1-4, with a weak D call TRBD1 (5 bases). Per the germline V gene, CDR1 is SGHVS and CDR2 is FQNEAQ. Trimming stripped 6 bases from V and 8 bases from J, with 16 bases between. The CDR3 runs to 14 residues. The CDR3 DNA is TGTGCCAGCAGACCCGGGGGTGTTGGAGAAAAACTGTTTTTT. It encodes CASRPGGVGEKLFF.